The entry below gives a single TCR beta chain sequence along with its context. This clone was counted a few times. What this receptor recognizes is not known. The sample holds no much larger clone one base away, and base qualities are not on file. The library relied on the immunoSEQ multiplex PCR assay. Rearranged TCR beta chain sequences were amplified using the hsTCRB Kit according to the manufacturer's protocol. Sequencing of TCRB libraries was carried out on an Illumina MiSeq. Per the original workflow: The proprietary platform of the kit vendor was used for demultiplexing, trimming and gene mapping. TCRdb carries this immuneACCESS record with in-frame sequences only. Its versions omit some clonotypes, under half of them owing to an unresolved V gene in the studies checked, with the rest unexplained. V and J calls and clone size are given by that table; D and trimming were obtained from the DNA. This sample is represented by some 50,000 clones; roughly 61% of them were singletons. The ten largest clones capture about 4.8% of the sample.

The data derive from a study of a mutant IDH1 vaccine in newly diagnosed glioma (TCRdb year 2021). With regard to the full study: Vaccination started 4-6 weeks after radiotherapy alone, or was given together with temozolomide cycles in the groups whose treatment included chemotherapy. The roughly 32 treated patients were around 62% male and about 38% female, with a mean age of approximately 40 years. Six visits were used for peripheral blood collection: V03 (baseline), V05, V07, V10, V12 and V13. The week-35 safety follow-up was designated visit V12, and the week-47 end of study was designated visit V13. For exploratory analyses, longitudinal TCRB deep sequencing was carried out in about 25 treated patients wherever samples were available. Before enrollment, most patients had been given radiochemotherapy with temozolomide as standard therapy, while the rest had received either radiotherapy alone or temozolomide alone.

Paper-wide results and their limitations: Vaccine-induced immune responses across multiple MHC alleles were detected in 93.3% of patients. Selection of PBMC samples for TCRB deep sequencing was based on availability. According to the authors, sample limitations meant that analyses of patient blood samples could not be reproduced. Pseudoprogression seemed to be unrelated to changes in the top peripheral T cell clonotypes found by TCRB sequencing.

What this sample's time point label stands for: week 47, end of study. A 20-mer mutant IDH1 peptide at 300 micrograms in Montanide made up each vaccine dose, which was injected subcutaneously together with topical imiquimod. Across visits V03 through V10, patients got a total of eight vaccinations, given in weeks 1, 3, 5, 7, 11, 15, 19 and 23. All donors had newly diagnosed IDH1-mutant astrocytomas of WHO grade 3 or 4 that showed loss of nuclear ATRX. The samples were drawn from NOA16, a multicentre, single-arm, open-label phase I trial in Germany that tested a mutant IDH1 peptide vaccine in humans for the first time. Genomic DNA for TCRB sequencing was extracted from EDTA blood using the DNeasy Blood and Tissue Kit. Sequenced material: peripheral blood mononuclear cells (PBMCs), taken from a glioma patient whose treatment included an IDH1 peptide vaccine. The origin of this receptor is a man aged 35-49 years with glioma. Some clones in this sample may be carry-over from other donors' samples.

The nucleotide sequence is TGCGCCAGCAGTGAGCGGCTGGGACAGGGGGATGAAAAACTGTTTTTT. This sequence encodes CASSERLGQGDEKLFF. This chain joins TRBV10-2 to TRBJ1-4, with 11 middle bases fitting TRBD1. For this chain, trimming is 2 bases at the V end and 6 bases at the J end, and the number of junction bases without a gene match is 5. Per the germline V gene, WSHSY is the CDR1 and SAAADI is the CDR2. The CDR3 contains 16 residues, cysteine and phenylalanine counted. Of all the DNA, just the CDR3 is kept, 48 bases in frame from base 1.